This entry is about one T cell receptor beta chain. V shed 3 bases and J shed 7 bases, with 14 bases lying between them. There are 15 residues in the CDR3. From germline, CDR1 is SGHRS and CDR2 YFSETQ. TCRdb re-derived calls from the 5' RACE reads in MiXCR, one entry per CDR3 protein. The data show just under 550,000 distinct CDR3 sequences, around 15% seen once. The entry originates in a study of identical twins. The same specimen was also included in a second study, on yellow fever vaccine responses in identical twins.

The receptor was derived from a woman younger than 30 in good health. The sample comprised CD4+ T cells sorted from blood. The chain combines TRBV5-1 with TRBJ1-6; D may be TRBD1 (6 bases). The CDR3 reads CASSSGDVVNSPLHF. CDR3 in DNA: TGCGCCAGCAGCTCAGGGGACGTTGTCAATTCACCCCTCCACTTT.